Listed below are T cell receptor beta chains from one sample, sequenced in a study of cytomegalovirus exposure and HLA in healthy donors. Libraries were prepared by immunoSEQ multiplex PCR; TCRdb keeps only in-frame clonotypes and omits some of them. The sample contains 210,000 or so clones, less than 85% of which appear only once. The sequencing sample was made of PBMCs. The receptors shown here come from a man aged 18 to 30 in good health and CMV-seronegative. The CDR3 runs from the conserved cysteine through the conserved F or W. A D gene is named only where the DNA matches it firmly. Where a row states a size, it is once, few, many or the class of an expanded clone; other rows omit it.

>.|TRBV7-3|.|TRBJ2-3
TGTGCCAGCAGCCCCGGGGATTATACGCAGTATTTT
CASSPGDYTQYF
>.|TRBV7-8|.|TRBJ1-3
TGTGCCAGCAGCTTACTAGGTTCTGGAAACACCATATATTTT
CASSLLGSGNTIYF
>.|TRBV6-6|.|TRBJ2-5
TGTGCCAGCACCTTGCCGGGCCCTCAGGGGACCCAGTACTTC
CASTLPGPQGTQYF
>TRBD1|TRBV6-5|.|TRBJ1-2
TGTGCCAGCAGTTACTCGACAGGGGTCGACTATGGCTACACCTTC
CASSYSTGVDYGYTF
>.|TRBV10-2|.|TRBJ2-7
TGCGCCAGCAGGGGGACTCACTACGAGCAGTACTTC
CASRGTHYEQYF
>TRBD2|TRBV6-1|few|TRBJ2-2
TGTGCCAGCTTCGTAGTAGCGGGAGCTATCGGGGAGCTGTTTTTT
CASFVVAGAIGELFF
>.|TRBV18|.|TRBJ1-2
TGTGCCAGCTCACCTCAGGGGATACAGATTTATCGCTACACCTTC
CASSPQGIQIYRYTF
>TRBD1|TRBV29-1|few|TRBJ2-3
TGCAGCGTTGAAGGACAGGGGTTGGATACGCAGTATTTT
CSVEGQGLDTQYF
>.|TRBV18|.|TRBJ1-2
TGTGCCAGCTCACCTAATTCGGGGGGCAGGGGCTACACCTTC
CASSPNSGGRGYTF
>TRBD2|TRBV28|.|TRBJ2-1
TGTGCCAGCAGCATCCTAAGCGGGAGGGCCGGGGATGAGCAGTTCTTC
CASSILSGRAGDEQFF
>.|TRBV12-5|.|TRBJ2-7
TGTGCTAGTGGTTTAGTAGAGACCTACGAGCAGTACTTC
CASGLVETYEQYF
>TRBD1|TRBV7-8|few|TRBJ2-7
TGTGCCAGCAGCTTAAGGGACAGGGGCTACGAGCAGTACTTC
CASSLRDRGYEQYF
>TRBD2|TRBV6-5|.|TRBJ2-7
TGTGCCAGCAGGCTCAGACTAGCGGGTTACGAGCAGTACTTC
CASRLRLAGYEQYF
>TRBD1|TRBV5-1|once|TRBJ1-2
TGCGCCAGCAGAGATGGACAGGGGGCGTTCGGCTACACCTTC
CASRDGQGAFGYTF
>TRBD2|TRBV10-3|few|TRBJ2-7
TGTGCCATCAGTGGAACCGGGACTAGCGAGGTTCCCTACGAGCAGTACTTC
CAISGTGTSEVPYEQYF
>TRBD2|TRBV7-6|.|TRBJ2-1
TGTGCCAGCAGCTTTAGGGGAGGGTTCAATGAGCAGTTCTTC
CASSFRGGFNEQFF
>TRBD1|TRBV7-9|.|TRBJ1-2
TGTGCCAGCAGCCCCGAGGGCAGGGGGCACGTCTATGGCTACACCTTC
CASSPEGRGHVYGYTF
>.|TRBV5-1|.|TRBJ1-2
TGCGCCAGCAGCTTGGACAGGGATGGCGCGAAGGGTGGCTACACCTTC
CASSLDRDGAKGGYTF
>TRBD2|TRBV2|once|TRBJ2-3
TGTGCCAGCAGACTAGCGGGAGGCACAGATACGCAGTATTTT
CASRLAGGTDTQYF
>TRBD2|TRBV11-1|.|TRBJ2-1
TGTGCCAGCAGCCCAGGACTAGCGGGAGTCTCCTACAATGAGCAGTTCTTC
CASSPGLAGVSYNEQFF
>TRBD2|TRBV9|.|TRBJ2-1
TGTGCCAGCAGCGAGGCCCCGTCTAGCGGGAGTTACAATGAGCAGTTCTTC
CASSEAPSSGSYNEQFF
>.|TRBV5-1|once|TRBJ2-3
TGCGCCAGCAGCTTGGGCCTAGTTGGCGCAGATACGCAGTATTTT
CASSLGLVGADTQYF
>.|TRBV15|.|TRBJ1-3
TGTGCCACCAGCAGATCCGGGAGGGCCTCTGGAAACACCATATATTTT
CATSRSGRASGNTIYF
>TRBD2|TRBV28|.|TRBJ2-7
TGTGCCAGCAGCTTGGCCCTAGCGGGCTCCTACGAGCAGTACTTC
CASSLALAGSYEQYF
>TRBD2|TRBV7-8|.|TRBJ2-7
TGTGCCAGCAGCTTAGTGGTAGCGGGAGGGCCCTACGAGCAGTACTTC
CASSLVVAGGPYEQYF
>TRBD2|TRBV14|few|TRBJ2-3
TGTGCCAGCAGCCAAGATCGACCCGGGGGGGAGGAGGATACGCAGTATTTT
CASSQDRPGGEEDTQYF
>.|TRBV29-1|few|TRBJ1-1
TGCAGCGTTGTAGCCGAGAACACTGAAGCTTTCTTT
CSVVAENTEAFF
>TRBD1|TRBV27|.|TRBJ1-4
TGTGCCAGCAGTCACAGGGGGGGCGAAAAACTGTTTTTT
CASSHRGGEKLFF
>.|TRBV28|.|TRBJ2-7
TGTGCCAGCAGTTTAGGTGGCGGGACCTACGAGCAGTACTTC
CASSLGGGTYEQYF
>.|TRBV2|.|TRBJ1-1
TGTGCCCATTTCGGGGGAGGGAACACTGAAGCTTTCTTT
CAHFGGGNTEAFF
>.|TRBV6-1|.|TRBJ1-1
TGTGCCAGCAGTTATGGAGGGAGGAACACTGAAGCTTTCTTT
CASSYGGRNTEAFF
>.|TRBV7-8|.|TRBJ1-4
TGTGCCAGCAGCCCCCTAGATGCAACTAATGAAAAACTGTTTTTT
CASSPLDATNEKLFF
>TRBD1|TRBV7-9|once|TRBJ1-4
TGTGCCTCAGCGACGACAGGGGGCGTAGTATTTACTGAAAAACTGTTTTTT
CASATTGGVVFTEKLFF
>.|TRBV2|.|TRBJ2-7
TGTGCCAGCAGGGCTACAGGGATGCCAGGGGACGAGCAGTACTTC
CASRATGMPGDEQYF
>.|TRBV9|.|TRBJ1-3
TGTGCCAGCAGCGCGGGACTCCTGAGCTCTGGAAACACCATATATTTT
CASSAGLLSSGNTIYF
>.|TRBV30|.|TRBJ1-5
TGTGCCTGGAGTGGTGGGCCGGGCAATCAGCCCCAGCATTTT
CAWSGGPGNQPQHF
>.|TRBV6-1|.|TRBJ1-4
TGTGCCAGCACTGGGGCGGCGGCAACTAATGAAAAACTGTTTTTT
CASTGAAATNEKLFF
>.|TRBV6-5|.|TRBJ1-5
TGTGCCAGCAGTTACAGGGGGTCAAGTCAGCCCCAGCATTTT
CASSYRGSSQPQHF
>.|TRBV9|.|TRBJ2-7
TGTGCCAGCAGCGTAGGTATAGCGGCTAACTACGAGCAGTACTTC
CASSVGIAANYEQYF
>.|TRBV2|.|TRBJ1-4
TGTGCCAGCAGTGAAGACCGGGGTTCGGGTTTTTTT
CASSEDRGSGFF
>.|TRBV5-1|.|TRBJ2-7
TGCGCCAGCAGCTTGATGCCCGGTAGCTCCTACGAGCAGTACTTC
CASSLMPGSSYEQYF
>.|TRBV21-1|few|TRBJ2-1
TGTGCCAGCAGCAAAGATAAGGACAGGATCTACAATGAGCAGTTCTTC
CASSKDKDRIYNEQFF
>.|TRBV5-4|few|TRBJ1-1
TGTGCCAGCAGCACAGGACGGTTTATGAACACTGAAGCTTTCTTT
CASSTGRFMNTEAFF